These 13 T cell receptor beta chains share one sample of origin, sequenced in a study of CD8+ T cells in alopecia areata (dated by TCRdb to the late 2010s). The method behind the library was the immunoSEQ multiplex PCR assay. For TCR sequencing, RNA was extracted from every sample and reverse transcribed into cDNA to serve as template. The table was pulled from immuneACCESS by TCRdb, which kept in-frame rearrangements only. Such tables lose some clones; where checked, under half of the loss comes from unresolved V genes, and the rest has no known cause. This sample has 15,000 to 20,000 clones in its table, and 59% of those were observed once. The top ten clones comprise 8.2% of the sample. Reading the label with the study, this specimen's time point is: 4 weeks on oral tofacitinib. The treatment or condition label, read with the paper, signifies: oral pan-JAK inhibitor, 5-10 mg twice daily. From alopecia areata patients, peripheral blood was collected along with lesional scalp punch biopsies.

This material consisted of skin, taken at week 4, from a patient treated with tofacitinib. The receptor source for this set is a human donor with alopecia areata.

The rearrangement joins TRBV13 to TRBJ2-4; unclear D gene. Trimming stripped 1 base from V and 0 bases from J, with 4 bases between. Per the germline V gene, CDR1 is PRHDT and CDR2 is FYEKMQ (reference sequence). This CDR3 has 14 amino acids. CDR3 sequence (DNA): TGTGCCAGCAGCTTAGCCCTAGCCAAAAACATTCAGTACTTC. This encodes CASSLALAKNIQYF.

The chain carries TRBV7-9 and TRBJ1-6; the D gene is possibly TRBD1 (5 bases). Per the germline V gene, CDR1 is SEHNR and CDR2 is FQNEAQ (reference sequence). The CDR3 totals 13 residues. The V gene lost 7 bases and the J gene lost 7 bases, with 11 bases spanning the gap. Written as DNA, the CDR3 is TGTGCCAGCACCCAGGGTGTAAATTCACCCCTCCACTTT. Translating gives CASTQGVNSPLHF.

This clone was counted only a few times. The chain employs TRBV10-3 and TRBJ2-7; D gene unclear. V was shortened by 4 bases and J by 0 bases, with 13 bases between the two germline ends. CDR3 length: 15 residues. Germline V gene data show CDR1 as ENHRY and CDR2 as SYGVKD. The DNA for the CDR3 is TGTGCCATCAGTGGCCTGATTCTTAACTCCTACGAGCAGTACTTC. Amino acids: CAISGLILNSYEQYF.

The table lists this clone with a count of one. The chain links TRBV29-1 to TRBJ1-1, with D hard to call. CDR1 and CDR2 from the germline V gene are SQVTM and ANQGSEA. The V gene lost 7 bases and the J gene lost 3 bases, with 6 bases spanning the gap. This CDR3 is 10 amino acids long. The CDR3 sequence is CSGRDTEAFF. The CDR3 DNA is TGCAGCGGTAGAGACACTGAAGCTTTCTTT.

The chain is built from TRBV15 and TRBJ2-6; D is possibly TRBD1 (5 bases). Germline CDR1 reads LNHNV; CDR2 reads YYDKDF (reference sequence). The V and J ends lost 4 bases and 8 bases respectively, with 18 bases between them. This CDR3 contains 16 residues. The CDR3 sequence is CATSTSDILISNVLTF. As DNA, the CDR3 is TGTGCCACCAGCACCTCGGACATCCTTATCTCCAACGTCCTGACTTTC.

The chain is built from TRBV7-9 and TRBJ1-5; no reliable D call. From germline, CDR1 is SEHNR and CDR2 FQNEAQ (reference sequence). Trimming removed 5 bases at V and 5 bases at J, with 7 bases between. The CDR3 is 12 residues long. In nucleotides, the CDR3 is TGTGCCAGCAGCGCAGGCTATCAGCCCCAGCATTTT. This gives the protein CASSAGYQPQHF.

The CDR3 region has the DNA TGTGCCAGCAGCTTCCCTGGGGTCCACGAGCAGTACTTC. Translated: CASSFPGVHEQYF. This chain links TRBV7-2 with TRBJ2-7, with D unresolved. Germline V gives CDR1 SGHTA, CDR2 FQGNSA. This CDR3 spans 13 amino acids. The V end was cut by 3 bases, the J end by 5 bases, with 11 bases between.

This sequence joins TRBV5-1 and TRBJ1-1; a possible D gene is TRBD1 (5 bases). V was shortened by 0 bases and J by 5 bases, with 11 bases between the two germline ends. Germline values: CDR1 SGHRS, CDR2 YFSETQ. The CDR3 covers 14 residues. CDR3 amino acids: CASSLGGGSTEAFF. In DNA form, the CDR3 reads TGCGCCAGCAGCTTGGGTGGGGGGAGTACTGAAGCTTTCTTT.

The J gene is TRBJ2-1, the V gene TRBV19; 12 bases align to TRBD2. Germline V gives CDR1 LNHDA, CDR2 SQIVND (reference sequence). The V and J ends lost 3 bases and 8 bases, in that order; junction bases with no gene match: 11. The CDR3 is 17 residues long. CDR3 DNA: TGTGCCAGTAGTATGGGCTTCCTAGCGGGGGGGCCCTATGAGCAGTTCTTC. It yields the protein CASSMGFLAGGPYEQFF.

The J gene is TRBJ2-2, the V gene TRBV11-2; perhaps TRBD2 as D (6 bases). The CDR3 has 13 amino acids. With 5 bases removed from V and 7 bases from J, the gap between germline ends came to 11 bases. Per germline, CDR1 SGHAT and CDR2 FQNNGV. This chain's CDR3 is CASSSRTNGELFF. The CDR3 bases are TGTGCCAGCAGCAGCCGGACTAACGGGGAGCTGTTTTTT.

This clone was recorded a few times. V usage is TRBV7-2 and J usage is TRBJ1-1, with D unclear. The CDR3 runs 14 residues. V was shortened by 3 bases and J by 1 base, with 9 bases between the two germline ends. Looked up from germline, CDR1 is SGHTA and CDR2 is FQGNSA. As DNA, the CDR3 is TGTGCCAGCAGCTTGATGGCAGGGAACACTGAAGCTTTCTTT. Protein: CASSLMAGNTEAFF.

This clone has just a few counts. The chain links TRBV11-2 to TRBJ2-1; 10 bases are shared with TRBD1. Germline CDR1 SGHAT, CDR2 FQNNGV. The J segment lost 7 bases and the V segment lost 6 bases, leaving 9 bases of the junction unmatched. The CDR3 length is 15 residues. The CDR3 bases are TGTGCCAGCAGTTCACCGGGACAGGGGCTTAATGAGCAGTTCTTC. Translating gives CASSSPGQGLNEQFF.

Relative to its sample, this clone is medium-sized. The chain is built from TRBV18 and TRBJ2-1, with D tentatively TRBD2 (7 bases). Germline V CDR1 and CDR2: KGHSH, LQKENI. V lost 5 bases, J lost 2 bases, and 16 bases lay in between. This CDR3 comprises 16 residues. CDR3 in amino acids: CASSTTGGRAYNEQFF. In DNA form, the CDR3 reads TGTGCCAGCTCAACCACGGGGGGCCGAGCCTACAATGAGCAGTTCTTC.